Shown below are 27 T cell receptor beta chains from a single sample sequenced in a study of blood T cell repertoires in COVID-19 (dated by TCRdb to the early 2020s). The library was prepared using the immunoSEQ multiplex PCR assay. TCRdb obtained this table from immuneACCESS and retained in-frame rearrangements with V and J assigned. These tables miss some clones; where compared with another copy, unresolved V genes account for less than half of the shortfall, and the remainder is unexplained. The sample table contains around 250,000 clones; only one count was recorded for about nine tenths of them. The ten largest account for about 14% of the sample. Sequenced sample: PBMCs or T cells enriched from blood (not recorded which). Receptors were obtained from a young man who had recovered from COVID-19.

The rearrangement uses TRBV4-1 and TRBJ2-5; 7 bases map to TRBD1. V dropped 3 bases and J dropped 4; count of bases not matched to a gene: 11. The germline CDR1 and CDR2 sequences are MGHRA and YSYEKL. CDR3 length equals 16 residues. DNA for the CDR3: TGCGCCAGCAGCCACGCTTCGGGACAGCCTAGAGAGACCCAGTACTTC. Residues: CASSHASGQPRETQYF.

The V gene is TRBV5-4, the J gene TRBJ1-4; possible D gene TRBD1, 5 bases. V lost 0 bases and J lost 5, with 8 bases in between. The CDR3 sequence is 14 residues long. Looked up from germline, CDR1 is SGHNT and CDR2 is YYREEE (reference sequence). The CDR3 region is CASSLGQKNEKLFF. The CDR3 DNA is TGTGCCAGCAGCTTGGGACAGAAGAATGAAAAACTGTTTTTT.

The rearrangement links TRBV9 to TRBJ2-1, with 7 nucleotides matching TRBD2. V was clipped by 7 bases and J by 4 bases; unmatched bases: 5. This CDR3 comprises 13 residues. From germline, CDR1 is SGDLS and CDR2 YYNGEE. The CDR3 spells CASGDYPYNEQFF. The CDR3 DNA follows: TGTGCCAGCGGGGACTACCCATACAATGAGCAGTTCTTC.

The V gene is TRBV28, the J gene TRBJ2-7; TRBD2 is a possible D gene (5 bases). The CDR3 has 15 amino acids. V lost 4 bases to trimming and J lost 3 bases, with 16 bases between them. Germline assignment: CDR1 MDHEN and CDR2 SYDVKM. The CDR3 DNA sequence: TGTGCCAGCAGTTCGGCACCCGGGGTGCGCTACGAGCAGTACTTC. This encodes CASSSAPGVRYEQYF.

This chain connects TRBV19 to TRBJ1-1; maybe TRBD1 (5 bases). Trimming shortened V by 0 bases and J by 1 base, and 9 bases separated the two germline ends. Germline CDR1 LNHDA, CDR2 SQIVND (reference sequence). The CDR3 extends over 15 amino acids. CDR3 sequence reads: CASSIDNGANTEAFF. Here the CDR3 DNA reads TGTGCCAGTAGTATAGATAATGGGGCGAACACTGAAGCTTTCTTT.

The chain carries TRBV5-6 and TRBJ1-6, with unresolved D. The V end was cut by 6 bases, the J end by 9 bases, with 10 bases between. Germline V CDR1 and CDR2: SGHDT, YYEEEE. This CDR3 has 12 amino acids. CDR3 in amino acids: CASTTIGSPLHF. CDR3 nucleotides: TGTGCCAGCACCACTATCGGTTCACCCCTCCACTTT.

The chain is built from TRBV4-1 and TRBJ2-7, with 7 bases aligning to TRBD1. This CDR3 is 16 amino acids long. From germline, CDR1 is MGHRA and CDR2 YSYEKL. V was clipped by 0 bases and J by 2 bases; unmatched bases: 7. The CDR3 reads CASSQDFRDSPYEQYF. The CDR3 nucleotides are TGCGCCAGCAGCCAAGATTTTAGGGACAGTCCCTACGAGCAGTACTTC.

The rearrangement uses TRBV27 and TRBJ2-7, with D possibly matching TRBD2 (5 bases). V dropped 6 bases and J dropped 4 bases, with 7 bases sitting between them. Germline V CDR1 and CDR2: MNHEY, SMNVEV (reference sequence). The CDR3 is 11 residues long. The CDR3 here is CASRSGYEQYF. In nucleotides, the CDR3 is TGTGCCAGCAGGTCGGGGTACGAGCAGTACTTC.

The V and J genes are TRBV5-1 and TRBJ2-1, with a possible D match to TRBD1 (5 bases). The CDR3 totals 14 residues. CDR1 is SGHRS, CDR2 YFSETQ, per germline. V shed 9 bases and J shed 0 bases, with 13 bases lying between them. CDR3 sequence reads: CATSTDSSYNEQFF. DNA for the CDR3: TGCGCCACCTCGACAGACAGCTCCTACAATGAGCAGTTCTTC.

This chain joins TRBV29-1 and TRBJ2-2; 9 bases agree with TRBD1. The junction had 7 bases not matched to a gene; V was cut back by 5 bases and J by 6 bases. This CDR3 comprises 14 residues. Germline-derived CDR1 and CDR2 are SQVTM and ANQGSEA. The CDR3 DNA is TGCAGCGTTAGGACAGGGGCGGCCTCCGGGGAGCTGTTTTTT. This codes for CSVRTGAASGELFF.

V and J are TRBV2 and TRBJ2-3, with a weak D call TRBD2 (5 bases). V dropped 4 bases and J dropped 3 bases, with 23 bases sitting between them. In germline, CDR1 is SNHLY, CDR2 FYNNEI. This CDR3 has 18 amino acids. The CDR3 bases are TGTGCCAGCAGTGGCCCGCCTAAGCCTGGACTGGGGACAGATACGCAGTATTTT. Encoded protein: CASSGPPKPGLGTDTQYF.

The rearrangement links TRBV7-9 to TRBJ2-7; TRBD2 is a possible D gene (5 bases). Looked up from germline, CDR1 is SEHNR and CDR2 is FQNEAQ (reference sequence). This CDR3 has 14 amino acids. V was trimmed by 5 bases and J by 0 bases, leaving 11 bases between them. CDR3: CASSPGGSSYEQYF. CDR3 nucleotide sequence: TGTGCCAGCAGCCCAGGAGGAAGCTCCTACGAGCAGTACTTC.

This clone was seen just once. V is TRBV28 and J is TRBJ2-7; TRBD1 aligns across 8 bases. Germline V gene lookup returns CDR1 MDHEN and CDR2 SYDVKM. The CDR3 is 14 amino acids. Trimming removed 8 bases from V and 2 bases from J; junction bases left unmatched: 8. The CDR3 is CASLEGQGAYEQYF. The CDR3 DNA is TGTGCCAGCTTAGAAGGACAGGGAGCCTACGAGCAGTACTTC.

The genes are TRBV24-1 and TRBJ2-1; TRBD2 agrees at 7 bases. There are 14 residues in the CDR3. Germline values: CDR1 KGHDR, CDR2 SFDVKD. Unmatched junction bases numbered 12, after V lost 10 bases and J lost 7 bases. The CDR3, as DNA: TGTGCCACGTGGGGAGGGAAGAATCAAAATGAGCAGTTCTTC. Translating it yields CATWGGKNQNEQFF.

Comments on this clone: Its ends do not fully match the called genes, so a read error is possible. This chain links TRBV7-8 with TRBJ1-2; D possibly corresponds to TRBD1 (5 bases). CDR1 and CDR2 (germline): SGHVS, FQNEAQ. The CDR3 is 12 amino acids. CDR3 DNA: TGTGCCAGCAGCTTAGCTCAGGGTCCGGTCCTCTTC. Its translation is CASSLAQGPVLF.

This clone was seen once. The chain links TRBV6-4 to TRBJ1-2; TRBD1 aligns across 7 bases. The germline CDR1 and CDR2 sequences are MRHNA and SNTAGT. V was pared by 6 bases and J by 4 bases, with 8 bases of the junction left unmatched. The CDR3 contains 14 residues. CDR3 sequence reads: CASSPQGTAYGYTF. The CDR3 region has the DNA TGTGCCAGCAGCCCACAGGGGACCGCCTATGGCTACACCTTC.

CDR3 sequence: CASSGRGNYGYTF. The CDR3, as DNA: TGCGCCAGCAGCGGAAGGGGGAACTATGGCTACACCTTC. This chain connects TRBV10-2 to TRBJ1-2; D is perhaps TRBD1 (6 bases). Germline V gives CDR1 WSHSY, CDR2 SAAADI. The CDR3 is made up of 13 amino acids. Trimming removed 6 bases from V and 2 bases from J, with 10 bases in between.

This clone was counted at least ten times. The rearrangement joins TRBV10-3 to TRBJ1-3, with no clear D. Trimming shortened V by 9 bases and J by 2 bases, and 8 bases separated the two germline ends. Germline V gene data show CDR1 as ENHRY and CDR2 as SYGVKD. The CDR3 loop spans 12 amino acids. CDR3 DNA sequence: TGTGCCATTTGGGAGGCTGGAAACACCATATATTTT. Protein sequence: CAIWEAGNTIYF.

V and J are TRBV19 and TRBJ2-1, with TRBD2 matching over 8 bases. The germline V gene encodes CDR1 LNHDA and CDR2 SQIVND (reference sequence). The V gene end was trimmed by 1 base and the J gene end by 7 bases; junction bases not matched to a gene: 6. The CDR3 is made up of 15 amino acids. As DNA, the CDR3 is TGTGCCAGTAGTATAGTGGGGACTAGGTGGAATGAGCAGTTCTTC. Amino acid sequence: CASSIVGTRWNEQFF.

The chain recombines TRBV7-9 with TRBJ2-3; D might be TRBD2 (6 bases). The CDR3 is 16 amino acids. The germline V gene encodes CDR1 SEHNR and CDR2 FQNEAQ (reference sequence). V was trimmed by 6 bases and J by 2 bases, leaving 18 bases between them. Here the CDR3 DNA reads TGTGCCAGCAGTCCTACAACTAGCCCCTACACAGATACGCAGTATTTT. Translated: CASSPTTSPYTDTQYF. Full variable domain (missing parts from reference TRBV7-9 and TRBJ2-3): DTGVSQNPRHKITKRGQNVTFRCDPISEHNRLYWYRQTLGQGPEFLTYFQNEAQLEKSRLLSDRFSAERPKGSFSTLEIQRTEQGDSAMYLCASSPTTSPYTDTQYFGPGTRLTVL.

Ten or more counts support this clone. The chain uses TRBV3-1 (or the pseudogene TRBV3-2) and TRBJ2-2; no definite D call. Trimming removed 1 base from V and 3 bases from J, with 6 bases in between. The CDR3 runs 14 residues. Germline V gives CDR1 LGHDT, CDR2 YNNKEL (reference sequence). The CDR3 here is CASSQGRDTGELFF. CDR3 DNA: TGTGCCAGCAGCCAAGGTCGGGACACCGGGGAGCTGTTTTTT.

The chain uses TRBV19 and TRBJ1-2, with 7 bases matching TRBD1. This CDR3 has 13 residues. Losses at the gene ends were 7 bases for V and 2 bases for J; bases not matched to a gene: 4. Germline lookup yields CDR1 LNHDA and CDR2 SQIVND (reference sequence). The CDR3 bases are TGTGCCAGTAAAGAGACAGGGAACTATGGCTACACCTTC. Translated, it gives CASKETGNYGYTF.

The V and J genes are TRBV3-1 (or the pseudogene TRBV3-2) and TRBJ2-5; 9 bases are shared with TRBD1. This CDR3 has 16 amino acids. Germline CDR1 and CDR2: LGHDT and YNNKEL (reference sequence). J gave up 1 base and V 8 bases, and 11 bases lay outside the gene matches. The CDR3 DNA is TGTGCCAGCGCGCTACTACCGGGACAGGGCCAAGAGACCCAGTACTTC. Encoded protein: CASALLPGQGQETQYF.

The chain uses TRBV13 and TRBJ1-2; D unclear. The CDR3 covers 15 residues. Trimming removed 5 bases from V and 2 bases from J, with 15 bases in between. Germline CDR1 is PRHDT and CDR2 is FYEKMQ (reference sequence). In DNA, the CDR3 is TGTGCCAGCAGCGCTTCCCAGGCCGGAAACTATGGCTACACCTTC. As protein: CASSASQAGNYGYTF.

The chain employs TRBV7-9 and TRBJ1-3, with 10 nucleotides matching TRBD1. The CDR3 runs to 16 residues. The V gene's germline CDR1 is SEHNR and CDR2 FQNEAQ (reference sequence). Trimming cost V 5 bases and J 7 bases; bases outside gene matches: 11. Here the CDR3 reads CASSPSPGQGKNTIYF. For the CDR3, the DNA is TGTGCCAGCAGCCCAAGTCCGGGACAGGGGAAGAACACCATATATTTT. The complete variable domain, with remaining parts taken from reference TRBV7-9 and TRBJ1-3, reads DTGVSQNPRHKITKRGQNVTFRCDPISEHNRLYWYRQTLGQGPEFLTYFQNEAQLEKSRLLSDRFSAERPKGSFSTLEIQRTEQGDSAMYLCASSPSPGQGKNTIYFGEGSWLTVV.

This sequence joins TRBV11-2 and TRBJ2-5, with D unresolved. This CDR3 region has 14 residues. Germline V gene data show CDR1 as SGHAT and CDR2 as FQNNGV. Trimming took off 6 bases at V and 4 bases at J, with 15 bases between the two ends. The CDR3 nucleotides are TGTGCCAGCAGTCCGACACTGGGCCCAGAGACCCAGTACTTC. It translates to CASSPTLGPETQYF.

This rearrangement joins TRBV5-4 to TRBJ1-3, with TRBD1 matching over 7 bases. Losses at the gene ends were 4 bases for V and 3 bases for J; bases not matched to a gene: 4. CDR1 is SGHNT, CDR2 YYREEE, per germline (reference sequence). The CDR3 is 14 residues long. The chain's CDR3 is CASSLPGGGNTIYF. CDR3 in DNA: TGTGCCAGCAGCCTCCCAGGGGGTGGAAACACCATATATTTT.